This is a list of T cell receptor beta chains from one sample in a study of blood T cells in healthy people across ages. TCRdb itself ran the 5' RACE reads through MiXCR, one entry per CDR3 protein. Of fewer than 2,000,000 distinct CDR3 sequences in the sample, around 35% were seen once. The specimen was blood. The receptors stem from a woman under 40 in good health. Both conserved end residues are part of each CDR3. A D gene is named only where the DNA matches it firmly. Clone size appears in some rows only: once, few, many, or a class for an expanded clone.

v_gene,abundance,d_gene,j_gene,CDR3nt,CDR3aa
TRBV5-1,many,-,TRBJ2-7,TGTGCCAGCAGTTTGAGCAACGAGCAGTACTTC,CASSLSNEQYF
TRBV30,-,-,TRBJ1-2,TGTGCCTGGGATACACGGGGCTCCTACTATGGCTACACCTTC,CAWDTRGSYYGYTF
TRBV6-1,-,-,TRBJ2-2,TGCGCCAGCAGTTCGACTCCCGGGGCCGGGGAACTGTTTTTT,CASSSTPGAGELFF
TRBV24-1,-,-,TRBJ1-5,TGTGCCACCAGTAATACCAGGGGCAGCAATCAGCCCCAGCATTTT,CATSNTRGSNQPQHF
TRBV4-2,-,TRBD1,TRBJ1-4,TGTGCCAGCAGCCAAGACGCAGGGGGGAATGAAAAACTGTTTTTT,CASSQDAGGNEKLFF
TRBV11-2,-,-,TRBJ2-7,TGTGCCAGCAGCTTATTTTTAAGGGAAGCCTCCTACGAGCAGTACTTC,CASSLFLREASYEQYF
TRBV2,few,-,TRBJ1-2,TGTGCCAGCAGTGCCACAACCAGCTATGGCTACACCTTC,CASSATTSYGYTF
TRBV11-2,few,-,TRBJ2-7,TGTGCCAGCAGCCTCAATCTCGAGCAGTACTTC,CASSLNLEQYF
TRBV6-2/TRBV6-3,few,-,TRBJ2-5,TGTGCCAGCAGTTACTCCCTCGGACGAAAAGCCCCACAAGAGACCCAGTACTTC,CASSYSLGRKAPQETQYF
TRBV20-1,few,-,TRBJ2-5,TGCAGTGCTAGAGCTCAAAACCGGGCCTTTCCGGGGGAGACCCAGTACTTC,CSARAQNRAFPGETQYF
TRBV5-6,-,-,TRBJ2-3,TGTGCCAGCAGCTTGCCCGGGGGACGAGATACGCAGGATTTT,CASSLPGGRDTQDF
TRBV4-1,few,TRBD1,TRBJ1-2,TGCGCCAGCAGCCAAGCAGGACAGGGGGCGAGTGGCTACACCTTC,CASSQAGQGASGYTF
TRBV3-1,-,-,TRBJ2-5,TGTGCCAGCAGCCAGTCACCCGCGCGGGAGACCCAGTACTTC,CASSQSPARETQYF
TRBV4-2,few,-,TRBJ1-5,TGTGCCAGCAGCCAACTGACAGATAGCAATCAGCCCCAGCATTTT,CASSQLTDSNQPQHF
TRBV6-1,-,-,TRBJ1-4,TGTGCCAGCAGTGAAGGGGGGTCCCTGGGTGAAAAACTGTTTTTT,CASSEGGSLGEKLFF
TRBV5-1,-,TRBD2,TRBJ2-2,TGCGCCAGCAACCCTAGCGGGAGCCCCAACACCGGGGAGCTGTTTTTT,CASNPSGSPNTGELFF
TRBV6-1,-,TRBD1,TRBJ1-5,TGTGCCATCGCCGGGACAGGGTTTTTCAATCAGCCCCAGCATTTT,CAIAGTGFFNQPQHF
TRBV12-3/TRBV12-4,few,-,TRBJ2-1,TGTGCCAGCAGGTTCGGGAATGAGCAGTTCTTC,CASRFGNEQFF
TRBV7-2,many,-,TRBJ2-3,TGTGCCAGCAGCTTAGACGGGGTTGGAGATACGCAGTATTTT,CASSLDGVGDTQYF
TRBV5-6,few,-,TRBJ1-2,TGTGCCAGCAGCTTGGGAGTTGACAGTTACTATGGCTACACCTTC,CASSLGVDSYYGYTF
TRBV20-1,-,-,TRBJ2-1,TGCAGTGCTAGAGGTCTAGCTAGGCACAATAAGCAGTTCTTC,CSARGLARHNKQFF
TRBV10-3,-,-,TRBJ1-2,TGTGCCATCAGTGATGGGGCGGAGCTCAACTATGGCTACACCTTC,CAISDGAELNYGYTF
TRBV6-2/TRBV6-3,-,TRBD1,TRBJ2-1,TGTGCCAGCAGTTACCCCGGGACAGGGGACTTATACAATGGGCAGTTCTTC,CASSYPGTGDLYNGQFF
TRBV15,-,-,TRBJ2-5,TGTGCCACCAGCAGAGGGTCGGGGTCAGAGACCCAGTACTTC,CATSRGSGSETQYF
TRBV27,-,TRBD2,TRBJ2-5,TGTGCCAGCAGGACCCTAGCGGGGGGGCAAGGGGAGCAGTACTTC,CASRTLAGGQGEQYF
TRBV27,-,-,TRBJ2-1,TGTGCCAGCAAACCAACGGGGGCCTACAATGAGCAGTTCTTC,CASKPTGAYNEQFF
TRBV15,few,-,TRBJ2-7,TGTGCCACCAGCCGAGATCTTGGCGTCTACGAGCAGTACTTC,CATSRDLGVYEQYF
TRBV20-1,-,-,TRBJ2-3,TGCAGTGCTGCCTGGTGCAATTATCTAACAGATACGCAGTATTTT,CSAAWCNYLTDTQYF
TRBV20-1,-,TRBD1,TRBJ1-3,TGCAGTGCTACCGTCGGGACAGCTGGAAACACCATATATTTT,CSATVGTAGNTIYF
TRBV24-1,-,-,TRBJ2-4,TGTGCCACCAGTGAAACAGAGGGAAACATTCAGTACTTC,CATSETEGNIQYF
TRBV5-1,-,TRBD2,TRBJ2-3,TGCGCCAGCAGCTTCGTGTCGGGGGGGCCCACAGATACGCAGTATTTT,CASSFVSGGPTDTQYF
TRBV12-3/TRBV12-4,few,TRBD2,TRBJ2-2,TGTGCCAGCAGGGGGCTAGCGGGCACCGGGGAGCTGTTTTTT,CASRGLAGTGELFF
TRBV28,-,-,TRBJ1-2,TGTGCCAGCAGTGAAGGGCCGCTGGCGCGTGGCTACACCTTC,CASSEGPLARGYTF
TRBV3-1,few,TRBD1,TRBJ1-2,TGTGCCAGCAGCCAAGATGCGCGACAGGGACACACCTTC,CASSQDARQGHTF
TRBV20-1,-,-,TRBJ1-5,TGCAGTGCCATGGCGGGATATCAGCCCCAGCATTTT,CSAMAGYQPQHF
TRBV9,-,-,TRBJ1-1,TGTGCCAGCAGCGTAGGAGGGGCACCCATATTGAACACTGAAGCTTTCTTT,CASSVGGAPILNTEAFF
TRBV4-2,few,TRBD2,TRBJ2-2,TGTGCCAGCAGCCTCCTCGGACTAGCGGAAGCGAACACCGGGGAGCTGTTTTTT,CASSLLGLAEANTGELFF
TRBV4-2,-,TRBD2,TRBJ2-3,TGTGCCAGCAGCCAACCCACCGGGACTAGCGGGGGCGCTAGCACAGATACGCAGTATTTT,CASSQPTGTSGGASTDTQYF
TRBV20-1,-,-,TRBJ2-7,TGCAGTACTAGAGATCCCGCTGGGAGTGTCCTCTTCTACGAGCAGTACTTC,CSTRDPAGSVLFYEQYF
TRBV6-5,-,-,TRBJ1-1,TGTGCCAGCAGCCCCCGGACAGCATACACTGAAGCTTTCTTT,CASSPRTAYTEAFF
TRBV9,-,-,TRBJ2-7,TGTGCCAGCAGCGTAGCTGGCTCTGTCTACGAGCAGTACTTC,CASSVAGSVYEQYF
TRBV4-1,-,-,TRBJ1-1,TGCGCCAGCAGCCAAGAGCACAGCATGAACACTGAAGCTTTCTTT,CASSQEHSMNTEAFF